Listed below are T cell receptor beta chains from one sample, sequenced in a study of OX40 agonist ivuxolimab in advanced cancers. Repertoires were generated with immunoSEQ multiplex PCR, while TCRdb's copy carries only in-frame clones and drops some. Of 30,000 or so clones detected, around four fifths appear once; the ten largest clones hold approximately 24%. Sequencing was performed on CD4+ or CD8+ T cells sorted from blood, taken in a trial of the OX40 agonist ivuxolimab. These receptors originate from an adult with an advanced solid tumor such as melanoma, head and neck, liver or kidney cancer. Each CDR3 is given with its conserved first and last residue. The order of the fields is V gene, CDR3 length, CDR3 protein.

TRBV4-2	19	CASSQVPGQGESGANVLTF
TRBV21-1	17	CASSKLLMARVNTEAFF
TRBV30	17	CAWDRGLVLSANTEAFF
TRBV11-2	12	CASSLGQLTQYF
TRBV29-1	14	CSTLDPKTQNEAFF
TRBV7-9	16	CASSPGPGQTNSPLHF
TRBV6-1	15	CASSEVRSSYNEQFF
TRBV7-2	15	CASSPSYYRTDTQYF
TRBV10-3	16	CAISEGVGRSSYEQYF
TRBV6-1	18	CASRETPGQGSGANVLTF
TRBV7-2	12	CASRPGGDTQYF
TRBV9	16	CASSVGPSPSTDTQYF
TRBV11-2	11	CASSYDRRQFF
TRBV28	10	CASLQGKAFF
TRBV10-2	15	CASSRGLRNLSALHF
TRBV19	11	CASKGYTEAFF
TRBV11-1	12	CASSLGWGEQYF
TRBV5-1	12	CASSESSYEQYF
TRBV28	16	CASSIWGLFDAGELFF
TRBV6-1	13	CASRAREVSEAFF
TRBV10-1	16	CASSTEPGQGRAGYTF
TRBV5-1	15	CASSLVAGAGNTIYF
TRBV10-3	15	CAIRRDRGLTGELFF
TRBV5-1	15	CASSLSSSGVYEQYF
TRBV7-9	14	CASSSRTGSEEQFF
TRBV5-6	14	CASSNQQGAHGYTF
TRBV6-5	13	CASSQSGGYEQYF
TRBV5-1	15	CASHPQVMNTGELFF
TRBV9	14	CASSVRMSTDTQYF
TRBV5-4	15	CASSQEGTGGGELFF
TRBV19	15	CAIDPGLVAPPEQFF
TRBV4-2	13	CASSLEGSSEAFF
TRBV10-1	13	CASSMAGANVLTF
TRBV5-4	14	CASSAGAYQETQYF
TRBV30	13	CAWSVQGAGGYTF
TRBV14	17	CASSQEGPRPWAGELFF
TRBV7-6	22	CASSLRRRFWGCGGISNQPQHF
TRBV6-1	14	CASSLGQTNTEAFF
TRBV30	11	CAIRVRTEAFF
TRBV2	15	CASSLSWMSNQPQHF
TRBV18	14	CASSLPGRSYEQYF
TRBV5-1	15	CASSWTSGASYEQYF
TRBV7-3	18	CASSITGMGASGANVLTF
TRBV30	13	CAWSRQDDYGYTF
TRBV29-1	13	CSGGPTLTDTQYF
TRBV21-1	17	CASSKFSRRLYNSPLHF
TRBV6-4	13	CASGPGATGELFF
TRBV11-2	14	CASSLGGGDGELFF
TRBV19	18	CASSIELGTASSNQPQHF
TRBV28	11	CASRLKNEQFF
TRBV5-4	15	CASSPGTAGQETQYF